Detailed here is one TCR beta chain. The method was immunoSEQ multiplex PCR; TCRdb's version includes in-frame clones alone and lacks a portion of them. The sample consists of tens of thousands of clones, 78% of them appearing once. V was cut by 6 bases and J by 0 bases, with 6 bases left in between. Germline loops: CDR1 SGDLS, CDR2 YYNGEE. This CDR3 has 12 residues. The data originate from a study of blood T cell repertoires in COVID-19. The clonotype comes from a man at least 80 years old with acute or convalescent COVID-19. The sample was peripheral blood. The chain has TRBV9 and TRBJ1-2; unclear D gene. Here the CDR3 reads CASNSPNYGYTF. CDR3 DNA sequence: TGTGCCAGCAACAGCCCTAACTATGGCTACACCTTC.